This TCR beta chain was sequenced in a study of a mutant IDH1 vaccine in newly diagnosed glioma. Whole-study context: Treatment recipients were about 62% male and about 40% female, and their mean age was approximately 43 years. Previous care, which was radiotherapy, temozolomide, or both, most often involved both.

Overall study findings and caveats: In approximately 93% of patients, immune responses induced by the vaccine occurred.

Concerning this clone: Its cognate antigen is unknown.

Assay: immunoSEQ multiplex PCR; the TCRdb copy retains only in-frame clones and omits some. The sample has tens of thousands of clones; around four fifths are singletons. As to time point: week 35, safety follow-up. Mutant IDH1 20-mer peptide, at 300 ug, made up each vaccine dose, with topical imiquimod. The CDR3 loop spans 17 amino acids. Germline CDR1 SEHNR, CDR2 FQNEAQ (reference sequence). The V end was cut by 0 bases, the J end by 2 bases, with 15 bases between. The sequencing here drew on PBMCs, taken from a glioma patient whose treatment included an IDH1 peptide vaccine. This sequence was found in a man aged 25-45 years with glioma. J is TRBJ2-3 and V is TRBV7-9, with D possibly TRBD2 on 6 matching bases. The CDR3 bases are TGTGCCAGCAGCTTAGCCGGGGGACTCCCATACACAGATACGCAGTATTTT. This gives the protein CASSLAGGLPYTDTQYF.